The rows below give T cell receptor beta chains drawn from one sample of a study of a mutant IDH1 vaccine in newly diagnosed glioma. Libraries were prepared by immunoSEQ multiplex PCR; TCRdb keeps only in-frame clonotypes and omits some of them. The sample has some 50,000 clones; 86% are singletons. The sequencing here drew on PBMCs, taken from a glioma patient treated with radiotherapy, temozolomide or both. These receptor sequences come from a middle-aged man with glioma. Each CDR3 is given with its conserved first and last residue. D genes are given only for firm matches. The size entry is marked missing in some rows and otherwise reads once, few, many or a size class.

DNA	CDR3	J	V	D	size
TGTGCCAGCAGCGTAGCTACTAGCGGGATCCAAGAGACCCAGTACTTC	CASSVATSGIQETQYF	TRBJ2-5	TRBV9	TRBD2	.
TGTGCCAGCAGCCCAGCGGGAGGGACCTACAATGAGCAGTTCTTC	CASSPAGGTYNEQFF	TRBJ2-1	TRBV28	TRBD2	.
TGTGCCAGCAGTTCGACAGTCAATGAGCAGTTCTTC	CASSSTVNEQFF	TRBJ2-1	TRBV6-5	.	.
TGTGCCAGCAGGGGACTACTGGGCACCGGGGAGCTGTTTTTT	CASRGLLGTGELFF	TRBJ2-2	TRBV2	TRBD2	.
TGTGCCAGCAGCGTTGGAGCGGGAGCCTACAATGAGCAGTTCTTC	CASSVGAGAYNEQFF	TRBJ2-1	TRBV9	TRBD2	.
TGTGCCAGTACAGGTATGGTTCGGGGAGCAAACAATGAGCAGTTCTTC	CASTGMVRGANNEQFF	TRBJ2-1	TRBV19	.	once
TGTGCCAGCAGTGCAGGGCCATCAGCTTTCTTT	CASSAGPSAFF	TRBJ1-1	TRBV6-6	.	.
TGTGCCAGCAGCTTAGGAGGGGGCCTGGGTAATGAAAAACTGTTTTTT	CASSLGGGLGNEKLFF	TRBJ1-4	TRBV7-2	TRBD1	.
TGCGCCAGCAGCTTGGCCAGCTCCGGGGAGCTGTTTTTT	CASSLASSGELFF	TRBJ2-2	TRBV5-1	.	.
TGTGCCAGCAGTGCGGCGGGACTAGCGGGAGGAGGGACCGGGGAGCTGTTTTTT	CASSAAGLAGGGTGELFF	TRBJ2-2	TRBV6-4	TRBD2	.
TGTGCCAGCAGGATGGACAGGAACACCGGGGAGCTGTTTTTT	CASRMDRNTGELFF	TRBJ2-2	TRBV6-5	.	.
TGTGCCAGCAGCCCTAGCGGATTAACCTACGAGCAGTACTTC	CASSPSGLTYEQYF	TRBJ2-7	TRBV5-4	TRBD2	.
TGTGCCAGCAGCTTGGGACTAGCGGGAGTAGGGAGCTCCTACGAGCAGTACTTC	CASSLGLAGVGSSYEQYF	TRBJ2-7	TRBV5-4	TRBD2	.
TGTGCCACCACTACGACAGGGGGTCAAGAGACCCAGTACTTC	CATTTTGGQETQYF	TRBJ2-5	TRBV15	TRBD1	.
TGTGCCAGCAGTTCCTTCGGGACTAGCGGGATCAATGAGCAGTTCTTC	CASSSFGTSGINEQFF	TRBJ2-1	TRBV27	TRBD2	.
TGTGCCAGCAGCGTATTGGGGGAATGGGATACGCAGTATTTT	CASSVLGEWDTQYF	TRBJ2-3	TRBV9	.	.
TGTGCCAGTAGTAGGGGGCGAAGCTCTGGAAACACCATATATTTT	CASSRGRSSGNTIYF	TRBJ1-3	TRBV19	.	once
TGTGCCAGCTCACCCGGGGCACTCTCTGGAAACACCATATATTTT	CASSPGALSGNTIYF	TRBJ1-3	TRBV18	.	.
TGTGCCAGTAGTATCGAGGCGGGGGGCTACGAGCAGTACTTC	CASSIEAGGYEQYF	TRBJ2-7	TRBV19	TRBD2	once
TGCACCGTTAGCGGGCTTACAGATACGCAGTATTTT	CTVSGLTDTQYF	TRBJ2-3	TRBV29-1	TRBD2	.
TGTGCCAGCTCCCCCACCCGGTTGCCTGCAACTAATGAAAAACTGTTTTTT	CASSPTRLPATNEKLFF	TRBJ1-4	TRBV18	.	.
TGTGCCAGCAGCTTGAACGGAGCAGGAGGGGAAAAACTGTTTTTT	CASSLNGAGGEKLFF	TRBJ1-4	TRBV5-5	.	.
TGTGCCAGCAGGACAGGGGCCACCTACGAGCAGTACTTC	CASRTGATYEQYF	TRBJ2-7	TRBV28	TRBD1	.
TGTGCCAGCAGCTCCCGGACTAGCGGGAATGAGCAGTTCTTC	CASSSRTSGNEQFF	TRBJ2-1	TRBV7-2	TRBD2	.
TGCGCCAGCAGCCAAGATGGCCCTAGGGCTTTCTTT	CASSQDGPRAFF	TRBJ1-1	TRBV4-1	.	.
TGTGCCAGCAGTCCCGTCGACTACAATGAGCAGTTCTTC	CASSPVDYNEQFF	TRBJ2-1	TRBV5-6	.	.
TGTGCCAGTAGTTCAAGGACAGAAACTTCTGGGGCCAACGTCCTGACTTTC	CASSSRTETSGANVLTF	TRBJ2-6	TRBV19	.	.
TGTGCCAGCAGTCCCCAATCAACCCCTCCCGGGGCCAACGTCCTGACTTTC	CASSPQSTPPGANVLTF	TRBJ2-6	TRBV6-4	.	.
TGTGCCAGCAGCTTAGTCGGCGGGAGCTACGAGCAGTACTTC	CASSLVGGSYEQYF	TRBJ2-7	TRBV13	TRBD2	.
TGTGCCAGCAGTGAAGCGGCTAGCGGGTACAATGAGCAGTTCTTC	CASSEAASGYNEQFF	TRBJ2-1	TRBV2	TRBD2	.
TGTGCCAGTAGTTCCTCAGGGGGTCTCTATGGCTACACCTTC	CASSSSGGLYGYTF	TRBJ1-2	TRBV19	TRBD1	once
TGTGCCAGCAGCCAGCCTAGACGATACAGGGCTTTCTACGAGCAGTACTTC	CASSQPRRYRAFYEQYF	TRBJ2-7	TRBV28	.	.
TGTGCCAAATCGAGAGGGGGGTCCTACGAGCAGTACTTC	CAKSRGGSYEQYF	TRBJ2-7	TRBV2	.	.
TGTGCCAGCAGCTTAGGACAGGTCTATGGCTACACCTTC	CASSLGQVYGYTF	TRBJ1-2	TRBV7-9	.	.
TGTGCCAGCAGCCCTTTCACAGGGTCTGAAGCTTTCTTT	CASSPFTGSEAFF	TRBJ1-1	TRBV7-8	.	.
TGTGCCACGTCCGGGACAGGGCGAACTGAAGCTTTCTTT	CATSGTGRTEAFF	TRBJ1-1	TRBV15	TRBD1	.
TGTGCCAGCAGCTCGATCCTTGGCACTGAAGCTTTCTTT	CASSSILGTEAFF	TRBJ1-1	TRBV7-2	.	.
TGCGCCAGCAGCCAAGATCAGGGCTGGCAGCCCCAGCATTTT	CASSQDQGWQPQHF	TRBJ1-5	TRBV4-1	.	.
TGTGCCAGCAGTTCCCCAACCTACGAGCAGTACTTC	CASSSPTYEQYF	TRBJ2-7	TRBV6-5	.	.